This T cell receptor beta chain stems from a study of vaccination and CD4 T cells after COVID-19. General observations from the study: The study examined relatively few convalescent patients and included no early post-infection timepoints.

Researchers used the Oncomine TCR Beta short-read assay to sequence DNA from cultured CD4+ T cells. The template was genomic DNA from cultured CD4+ T cells. TCRdb used MiXCR to reprocess the PCR reads, holding one entry per CDR3 protein. This sample has 13,000 or so distinct CDR3 sequences, with around 60% found just once. The sample holds a few counts of this clonotype. Its antigen remains unidentified. Indicated treatment: roughly 11-day PBMC culture with coronavirus spike peptide pools or control peptides (ViraFEST assay). Under the ViraFEST approach, antigen-specific T cells were expanded with peptide pools and TCRs subsequently sequenced. Here the sequenced sample was cultured CD4+ T cells from blood, taken after SARS-CoV-2 vaccination. The TCR was taken from a human donor with COVID-19.

The CDR3 loop reads CSASAGSYEQYF. DNA of the CDR3: TGCAGTGCTAGTGCAGGAAGCTACGAGCAGTACTTC. This chain links TRBV20-1 with TRBJ2-7; D is unclear. V was clipped by 3 bases and J by 3 bases, with 9 bases between them. The CDR3 is made up of 12 amino acids. CDR1 is DFQATT, CDR2 SNEGSKA, per germline (reference sequence).